These T cell receptor beta chains were read from a single sample in a study of identical twins. One entry per CDR3 protein results from TCRdb running MiXCR on the 5' RACE reads. The data show 300,000 to 400,000 distinct CDR3 sequences, 9% to 10% seen once. The sequencing sample was made of naive T cells sorted from blood. The origin of the receptors is a woman in her fifties or sixties in good health. Each CDR3 is given with its conserved first and last residue. The order of the fields is D gene, J gene, clone size, V gene, CDR3 DNA, CDR3 protein. A D gene is named only where the DNA matches it firmly. Not all rows give a size; the values are once, few, many and, for expanded clones, a class.

>.|TRBJ2-4|.|TRBV4-1
TGCGCCAGCAGCCAAGTTAGTGCGGACATTCAGTACTTC
CASSQVSADIQYF
>.|TRBJ2-7|many|TRBV4-1
TGCGCCAGCAGCCAAGTGGGGAACTACGAGCAGTACTTC
CASSQVGNYEQYF
>.|TRBJ1-2|many|TRBV29-1
TGCAGCGTTGATGGGGGTGGCTACACCTTC
CSVDGGGYTF
>.|TRBJ2-5|.|TRBV30
TGTGCCTGGAACCCTGGGGAGCAGGAGACACAGTACTTC
CAWNPGEQETQYF
>.|TRBJ1-1|many|TRBV28
TGTGCCAGCGTAAGACCGGATGAAGCTTTCTTT
CASVRPDEAFF
>TRBD2|TRBJ2-2|.|TRBV6-5
TGTGCCAGCAGTTACTCGACTAGCGGGGTCCCCGGGGAGCTGTTTTTT
CASSYSTSGVPGELFF
>TRBD2|TRBJ2-1|few|TRBV7-9
TGTGCCAGCAGCCCGGGGCCTAGCGGCAGCCATGAGCAGTTCTTC
CASSPGPSGSHEQFF
>.|TRBJ2-1|few|TRBV7-2
TGTGCCAGCAGCTGGACCGGGACCGGAGACTACAATGAGCAGTTCTTC
CASSWTGTGDYNEQFF
>.|TRBJ2-7|few|TRBV4-1
TGCGCCAGCAGCCAAGGTTTGGGGCTGTGGGAGCAGTACTTC
CASSQGLGLWEQYF
>.|TRBJ2-3|.|TRBV27
TGTGCCAGCAGTCCACCCGGGCCTGGAGATACGCAGTATTTT
CASSPPGPGDTQYF
>.|TRBJ2-5|.|TRBV6-5
TGTGCCAGCAGTAACTACGAGAGGGAGACCCAGTACTTC
CASSNYERETQYF
>.|TRBJ2-1|many|TRBV4-1
TGCGCCAGCAGCCGTCCCGGGATCTACAATGAGCAGTTCTTC
CASSRPGIYNEQFF